The next 5 T cell receptor beta chains were all read from a single sample in a study of cytomegalovirus exposure and HLA in healthy donors. Some clones are missing from TCRdb's copy, which holds only in-frame ones; the method was immunoSEQ multiplex PCR. The sample carries about 92,000 clones, under 95% recorded once. Sequenced input: PBMCs. These receptors came from a woman aged 25 to 39 in good health and CMV-seropositive.

The chain recombines TRBV11-1 with TRBJ2-1, with 10 positions matching TRBD1. Per the germline V gene, CDR1 is SGHAT and CDR2 is FQDESV (reference sequence). V was pared by 4 bases and J by 7 bases, with 7 bases of the junction left unmatched. This CDR3 is 15 amino acids long. Here the CDR3 DNA reads TGTGCCAGCAGCTATCCGGGACAGGGGTGGAATGAGCAGTTCTTC. It encodes CASSYPGQGWNEQFF.

This sequence joins TRBV5-8 and TRBJ2-5; TRBD2 aligns across 11 bases. Germline trimming cut 3 bases from V and 4 bases from J; bases unmatched to any gene: 8. Looked up from germline, CDR1 is SGHTS and CDR2 is YDEGEE. This CDR3 spans 16 amino acids. CDR3 region: CASSSELAGVLETQYF. DNA for the CDR3: TGTGCCAGCAGCTCGGAACTAGCGGGAGTCCTAGAGACCCAGTACTTC. The full variable domain, completed using reference TRBV5-8 and TRBJ2-5, is EAGVTQSPTHLIKTRGQQATLRCSPISGHTSVYWYQQALGLGLQFLLWYDEGEERNRGNFPPRFSGRQFPNYSSELNVNALELEDSALYLCASSSELAGVLETQYFGPGTRLLVL.

This clone came up once. V usage is TRBV7-9 and J usage is TRBJ2-1, with 7 bases fitting TRBD1. V lost 5 bases to trimming and J lost 5 bases; unmatched junction nucleotides: 9. This CDR3 has 15 residues. CDR1 is SEHNR, CDR2 FQNEAQ, per germline (reference sequence). The CDR3 bases are TGTGCCAGCAGCCGCACCTGGGACAGCAACAATGAGCAGTTCTTC. Its protein is CASSRTWDSNNEQFF.

The J gene is TRBJ2-4, the V gene TRBV7-9; tentatively, D is TRBD1 (6 bases). Per the germline V gene, CDR1 is SEHNR and CDR2 is FQNEAQ (reference sequence). Trimming stripped 4 bases from V and 6 bases from J, with 16 bases between. The CDR3 extends over 15 amino acids. The CDR3 coding sequence is TGTGCCAGCAGCTCAACAGCCGGACAGTCAAACATTCAGTACTTC. Protein sequence: CASSSTAGQSNIQYF.

The V call is TRBV9, the J call TRBJ1-2; 9 positions agree with TRBD1. Per germline, CDR1 SGDLS and CDR2 YYNGEE. CDR3 length equals 15 residues. With 4 bases clipped from V and 4 bases from J, the junction kept 8 bases outside the gene matches. The CDR3 coding sequence is TGTGCCAGCAGCCCCGGGGACAGGGTTAGCTATGGCTACACCTTC. Translation: CASSPGDRVSYGYTF.